This T cell receptor beta chain was profiled in a study of cytomegalovirus exposure and HLA in healthy donors. About the study: HLA-typed donors were the source of about 81 million unique TCRs held in an early data release.

Concerning this clone: The antigen is not known.

The CDR3 extends over 14 amino acids. The V and J ends lost 6 bases and 7 bases, in that order; junction bases with no gene match: 11. CDR1 is SGHVS, CDR2 FQNEAQ, per germline. The study ran its PCR with 60 Vbeta and 13 Jbeta primers. The table came from immunoSEQ multiplex PCR; TCRdb's copy has only in-frame clones and leaves some out. The table has 150,000 to 160,000 clones, 65% to 85% seen once; the top ten hold 2.8%. Whole-study findings and limits: CMV antigen specificity was confirmed in vitro for three CMV-associated chains. It was only CMV serostatus that was available as immune exposure information.

The chain combines TRBV7-8 with TRBJ2-7, with 8 positions matching TRBD1. The receptor was isolated from a man aged 18 to 35 in good health and CMV-seronegative. Sequencing was carried out using PBMCs. CDR3 amino acids: CASRVGQGSWEQYF. In nucleotides, the CDR3 is TGTGCCAGCAGGGTCGGACAGGGATCTTGGGAGCAGTACTTC.